Here is one T cell receptor (beta chain) with its context. Antigen specificity is unknown. For the second PCR, which ran for about 6 to 11 cycles, a sample-barcoded 5' primer and a J-beta primer mix were used. TCRdb redid the calling of the 5' RACE reads with MiXCR, one entry per CDR3 protein. The sample lists 500,000 to 700,000 distinct CDR3 sequences, 25% to 35% seen once, with around a sixth in the top ten. Samples each had at least 5 micrograms of total RNA extracted. The data stem from a study of blood T cells in healthy people across ages. Overall study: Template-switching capture recovered about one barcoded beta molecule per two T cells.

Study-wide points: Diversity was higher, and naive CD4+ cells more numerous, in long-lived donors than in aged donors. Diversity estimated from one million T cells was considered an underestimate.

Germline assignment: CDR1 SGHRS and CDR2 YFSETQ. V was clipped by 3 bases and J by 4 bases, with 18 bases between them. This CDR3 has 16 residues. The sequenced sample consisted of blood. The TCR originated in a woman of 80 years or more in good health. The V and J genes are TRBV5-1 and TRBJ2-3; D is unresolved. The CDR3 DNA reads TGCGCCAGCAGCTCGGCCCGACGAGGAAGAGCAGATACGCAGTATTTT. The encoded protein is CASSSARRGRADTQYF.